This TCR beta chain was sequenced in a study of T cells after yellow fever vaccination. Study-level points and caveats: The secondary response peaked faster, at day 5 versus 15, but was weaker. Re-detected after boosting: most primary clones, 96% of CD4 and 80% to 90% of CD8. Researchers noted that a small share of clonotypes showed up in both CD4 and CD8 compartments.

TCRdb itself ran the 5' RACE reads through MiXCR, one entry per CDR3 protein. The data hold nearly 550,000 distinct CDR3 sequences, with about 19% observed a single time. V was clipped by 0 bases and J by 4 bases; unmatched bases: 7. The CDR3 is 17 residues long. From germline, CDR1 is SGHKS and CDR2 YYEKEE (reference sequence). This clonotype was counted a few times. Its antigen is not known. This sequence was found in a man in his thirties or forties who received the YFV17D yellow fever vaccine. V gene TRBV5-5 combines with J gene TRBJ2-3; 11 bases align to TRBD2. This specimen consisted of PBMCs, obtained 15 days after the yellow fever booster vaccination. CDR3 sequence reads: CASSLGHSGRDSDTQYF. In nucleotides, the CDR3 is TGTGCCAGCAGCTTGGGGCATAGCGGGAGGGATTCAGATACGCAGTATTTT. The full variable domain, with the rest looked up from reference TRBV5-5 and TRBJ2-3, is DAGVTQSPTHLIKTRGQQVTLRCSPISGHKSVSWYQQVLGQGPQFIFQYYEKEERGRGNFPDRFSARQFPNYSSELNVNALLLGDSALYLCASSLGHSGRDSDTQYFGPGTRLTVL.